This TCR beta chain was identified during a study of T cells expressing NK-cell markers. Looking at the study overall: Seven sequenced donors out of eight were HCMV-seropositive, one seronegative.

Points on this clonotype: The antigen remains unidentified.

Germline values: CDR1 KGHDR, CDR2 SFDVKD. This CDR3 spans 14 amino acids. Overall study results and limits: Whether expanded NKG2C+ T cell clones were HCMV specific stayed uncertain. These clonotypes additionally ranked first within the CD3+CD56-NKG2C+ fraction of a few donors.

The cDNA for TCR beta came from 5'RACE template switching with UMIs. No DNA is given; TCRdb re-called the 5' RACE reads and lists each CDR3 protein once. This repertoire includes around 280,000 distinct CDR3 sequences. The TCR was taken from a young man in good health. V usage is TRBV24-1 and J usage is TRBJ2-3; as DNA is missing, the TRBD1 call by TCRdb cannot be tested. Sequencing used blood T cells: a sorted CD56 or NKG2C T cell subset, CD4+ or CD8+ T cells, or bulk PBMC T cells (not recorded which). CDR3 in amino acids: CATGQGRRADTQYF.